Listed below are T cell receptor beta chains from one sample, sequenced in a study of T cells in Graves' hyperthyroidism and ophthalmopathy. In TCRdb, the multiplex PCR reads were re-called with MiXCR into one record per CDR3 protein. This sample has under 800,000 distinct CDR3 sequences, with approximately 14% found just once. Source material: blood. The receptors were sampled from a woman aged 18-29 years with Graves' hyperthyroidism. CDR3s include the opening cysteine and the closing phenylalanine or tryptophan. D genes are given only for firm matches. Rows give clone size only sometimes, using once, few, many, or a class for an expanded clone.

D gene	V gene	J gene	clone size	CDR3 protein	CDR3 DNA
.	TRBV29-1	TRBJ2-5	few	CSAPLAGPQETQYF	TGCAGCGCCCCCCTAGCAGGGCCGCAAGAGACCCAGTACTTC
.	TRBV5-5	TRBJ1-1	few	CASSFPGHLNTEAFF	TGTGCCAGCAGCTTTCCGGGACATCTAAACACTGAAGCTTTCTTT
.	TRBV27	TRBJ2-3	many	CASSFGVTTRDTQYF	TGTGCCAGCAGTTTTGGCGTCACTACCAGGGATACGCAGTATTTT
.	TRBV12-3/TRBV12-4	TRBJ1-1	.	CASSFQGVVGTEASF	TGTGCCAGCAGTTTTCAAGGGGTGGTGGGCACTGAAGCTTCCTTT
.	TRBV6-2/TRBV6-3	TRBJ2-7	many	CASSYALPVYEQYF	TGTGCCAGCAGTTACGCTCTACCAGTCTACGAGCAGTACTTC
.	TRBV7-9	TRBJ2-1	.	CASSPTRNNEQFF	TGTGCCAGCAGCCCAACTAGGAACAATGAGCAGTTCTTC
TRBD2	TRBV12-3/TRBV12-4	TRBJ2-2	.	CASSRVIAGLNTGELFF	TGTGCCAGCAGCAGGGTTATAGCGGGATTGAACACCGGGGAGCTGTTTTTT
.	TRBV27	TRBJ1-4	many	CASSGTPTTNEKLFF	TGTGCCAGCAGCGGGACACCAACAACTAATGAAAAACTGTTTTTT
TRBD2	TRBV10-3	TRBJ2-3	few	CAISGRAGAGDTQYF	TGTGCCATCAGTGGTAGAGCGGGAGCTGGCGATACGCAGTATTTT
.	TRBV28	TRBJ1-1	.	CASSLVVRLNTEAFF	TGTGCCAGCAGTTTAGTGGTTCGTTTGAACACTGAAGCTTTCTTT
.	TRBV29-1	TRBJ1-1	many	CSVDAGGTEAFF	TGCAGCGTTGACGCGGGGGGCACTGAAGCTTTCTTT
TRBD1	TRBV28	TRBJ2-7	many	CASSFRGQGAREQYF	TGTGCCAGCAGTTTTAGGGGACAGGGGGCACGTGAGCAGTACTTC
TRBD2	TRBV11-2	TRBJ2-5	few	CASSPGLPFLQYF	TGTGCCAGCAGCCCGGGACTACCCTTCCTCCAGTACTTC
TRBD1	TRBV12-3/TRBV12-4	TRBJ2-3	.	CASSLIATGEEEDTQYF	TGTGCCAGCAGTTTAATAGCGACAGGGGAGGAGGAAGATACGCAGTATTTT
.	TRBV27	TRBJ2-7	once	CASSPRNPYKQYF	TGTGCCAGCAGCCCTCGCAATCCCTACAAGCAGTACTTC